Each of the 15 T cell receptor beta chains below was sequenced from the same sample in a study of response to subunit inactivated influenza vaccine. TCRdb redid the calling of the RT-PCR reads with MiXCR, one entry per CDR3 protein. The sample lists about 190,000 distinct CDR3 sequences, about 15% seen once, with roughly 24% in the top ten. Sequencing used CD8+ T cells sorted from PBMCs, obtained approximately 5 days after vaccination. The receptors were sampled from a man aged 45-60 years who received an inactivated influenza vaccine.

V usage is TRBV4-2 and J usage is TRBJ1-6, with D possibly TRBD1 on 5 matching bases. The CDR3 sequence is 14 residues long. The V end lost 4 bases, the J end lost 14 bases, and 18 bases lay between the germline ends. Looked up from germline, CDR1 is LGHNA and CDR2 is YNFKEQ. The CDR3 is CASSLPTGTGALHF. DNA of the CDR3: TGTGCCAGCAGCCTACCCACTGGGACGGGGGCCCTCCACTTT.

This clonotype appeared a few times. This sequence joins TRBV4-3 and TRBJ2-7; possibly TRBD1 for D (5 bases). V was pared by 0 bases and J by 4 bases, with 13 bases between. From germline, CDR1 is LGHNA and CDR2 YSLEER. The CDR3 is 15 amino acids. The CDR3 protein is CASSQDLRQIYEQYF. CDR3 nucleotides: TGCGCCAGCAGCCAAGATCTTAGACAGATTTACGAGCAGTACTTC.

The J gene is TRBJ2-1, the V gene TRBV12-3 or TRBV12-4, with TRBD2 matching over 10 bases. The CDR3 runs 17 residues. V gave up 8 bases and J gave up 8 bases; unmatched junction bases: 18. Here the CDR3 reads CASSGDVAGGTPDEQFF. The CDR3 nucleotides read TGTGCCAGCTCCGGGGATGTAGCGGGGGGCACCCCGGATGAGCAGTTCTTC.

J is TRBJ2-3 and V is TRBV9, with D maybe TRBD2 (6 bases). Germline loops: CDR1 SGDLS, CDR2 YYNGEE. V lost 4 bases and J 4 bases, leaving 13 bases between the germline ends. This CDR3 is built from 14 residues. For the CDR3, the DNA is TGTGCCAGCAGCCCCCCGACTAGTCCAGATACGCAGTATTTT. This sequence encodes CASSPPTSPDTQYF.

This chain joins TRBV11-2 and TRBJ2-5; D tentatively fits TRBD1 or TRBD2 (6 bases each). CDR3 size: 14 residues. Germline V gives CDR1 SGHAT, CDR2 FQNNGV. Trimming took off 3 bases at V and 2 bases at J, with 10 bases between the two ends. CDR3 sequence: CASSFWRGQETQYF. The DNA for the CDR3 is TGTGCCAGCAGCTTCTGGAGGGGGCAAGAGACCCAGTACTTC.

The V call is TRBV21-1, the J call TRBJ1-5; TRBD1, the D gene given by the table, was not confirmed from the DNA. TRBV21-1 is noted as a pseudogene. There are 14 residues in the CDR3. The chain's CDR3 is CAISLGIGVKPQHF. The CDR3 DNA is TGTGCCATCAGCCTCGGGATAGGGGTTAAGCCCCAGCATTTT.

This chain joins TRBV29-1 and TRBJ2-3, with TRBD1 identical over 8 bases. This CDR3 has 14 residues. CDR1 is SQVTM, CDR2 ANQGSEA, per germline. With V trimmed by 1 base and J by 2 bases, 2 bases remained unmatched. CDR3 DNA sequence: TGCAGCGTTGAAGGGACAGGGTACACAGATACGCAGTATTTT. Its protein product is CSVEGTGYTDTQYF.

This chain connects TRBV2 to TRBJ2-3; 11 bases line up with TRBD2. Germline loops: CDR1 SNHLY, CDR2 FYNNEI. J gave up 7 bases and V 7 bases, and 10 bases lay outside the gene matches. CDR3 length equals 15 residues. The CDR3 reads CASTIIAGGPYTQYF. The DNA for the CDR3 is TGTGCCAGCACCATCATAGCGGGAGGGCCATATACGCAGTATTTT.

The rearrangement uses TRBV7-6 and TRBJ1-1; D remains ambiguous. The CDR3 consists of 15 residues. In germline, CDR1 is SGHVS, CDR2 FNYEAQ. V shed 1 base and J shed 1 base, with 10 bases lying between them. The CDR3 region is CASSLGHLPNTEAFF. CDR3 DNA: TGTGCCAGCAGCTTAGGACACCTTCCGAACACTGAAGCTTTCTTT.

This clonotype was seen at least ten times. The chain couples TRBV20-1 to TRBJ2-1; 7 bases line up with TRBD2. The CDR3 covers 15 residues. CDR1 is DFQATT and CDR2 is SNEGSKA in the germline V gene (reference sequence). CDR3 sequence reads: CSPLPSSGLYNEQFF. The CDR3 DNA is TGCAGCCCCCTTCCCTCTAGCGGCCTCTACAATGAGCAGTTCTTC.

This clonotype was picked up many times. The chain combines TRBV27 with TRBJ2-7; 9 bases match TRBD2. Germline V gene lookup returns CDR1 MNHEY and CDR2 SMNVEV (reference sequence). CDR3 size: 15 residues. Trimming removed 11 bases from V and 4 bases from J; junction bases left unmatched: 15. The CDR3 loop reads CAAGRVSGGFYEQYF. DNA for the CDR3: TGTGCCGCAGGGAGGGTAAGCGGGGGGTTTTACGAGCAGTACTTC.

The chain carries TRBV11-2 and TRBJ2-7, with TRBD2 as a possible D gene (6 bases). In germline, CDR1 is SGHAT, CDR2 FQNNGV. The CDR3 length is 14 residues. The V and J ends lost 1 base and 3 bases respectively, with 10 bases between them. The CDR3 nucleotides read TGTGCCAGCAGCTTAGGGCTGGGAGGCTACGAGCAGTACTTC. It is translated as CASSLGLGGYEQYF.

The table lists this clonotype with many counts. The J gene is TRBJ2-7, the V gene TRBV12-3 or TRBV12-4; 7 nucleotides match TRBD1. V was pared by 6 bases and J by 3 bases, with 11 bases of the junction left unmatched. The CDR3 covers 15 residues. The CDR3 spells CASSTSPGQFYEQYF. For the CDR3, the DNA is TGTGCCAGCAGCACATCCCCGGGACAGTTCTACGAGCAGTACTTC.

CDR3 in DNA: TGTGCCAGCTCCGACCCGGTCGGGACAGGGGCCTACGAGCAGTACTTC. Its protein is CASSDPVGTGAYEQYF. The chain recombines TRBV28 with TRBJ2-7; 10 bases fit TRBD1. Unmatched junction bases numbered 12, after V lost 8 bases and J lost 2 bases. Per the germline V gene, CDR1 is MDHEN and CDR2 is SYDVKM. This CDR3 spans 16 amino acids. Using reference TRBV28 and TRBJ2-7 for the parts outside the CDR3, the full variable domain is DVKVTQSSRYLVKRTGEKVFLECVQDMDHENMFWYRQDPGLGLRLIYFSYDVKMKEKGDIPEGYSVSREKKERFSLILESASTNQTSMYLCASSDPVGTGAYEQYFGPGTRLTVT.

This clonotype has only a few counts. The chain combines TRBV7-9 with TRBJ2-7; the D is unclear. V was shortened by 6 bases and J by 1 base, with 16 bases between the two germline ends. The germline gives CDR1 SEHNR, CDR2 FQNEAQ (reference sequence). The length of the CDR3 is 15 residues. This chain's CDR3 is CASSPPLGPSYEQYF. The CDR3, as DNA: TGTGCCAGCAGTCCGCCTTTGGGTCCTTCCTACGAGCAGTACTTC.